The 6 T cell receptor beta chains below all came from one sample that was sequenced in a study of post-analysis software for immune sequencing data. Whole-study findings and limits: Patients showed TRBV5-6, TRBV5-1 and TRBV20-1 among five TRBV segments more frequent than in controls.

Unique molecular identifiers featured in each of the TCR beta cDNA libraries. TCRdb re-analysed the PCR reads in MiXCR, keeping a single row per CDR3 protein. The sample lists roughly 700,000 distinct CDR3 sequences; roughly 27% were seen once. Their cognate antigens are unknown. Specimen: blood. The source of these receptors is a girl aged 5 to 17 with multiple sclerosis.

The V call is TRBV5-1, the J call TRBJ2-3; 12 bases line up with TRBD1. This CDR3 contains 18 residues. V was pared by 4 bases and J by 2 bases, with 11 bases of the junction left unmatched. Looked up from germline, CDR1 is SGHRS and CDR2 is YFSETQ. DNA of the CDR3: TGCGCCAGCAGCCCGGAACCCGGGACAGGGGGCCCCACAGATACGCAGTATTTT. Translation gives CASSPEPGTGGPTDTQYF.

The V call is TRBV27, the J call TRBJ2-2, with D uncertain. Germline assignment: CDR1 MNHEY and CDR2 SMNVEV (reference sequence). The CDR3 is 15 amino acids. Trimming removed 4 bases at V and 1 base at J, with 10 bases between. CDR3 protein: CASSWLSGNTGELFF. The CDR3 coding sequence is TGTGCCAGCAGTTGGCTTTCGGGGAACACCGGGGAGCTGTTTTTT.

This clonotype has only a few counts. V and J are TRBV27 and TRBJ2-7; D may match TRBD1 or TRBD2 (6 bases each). The V end lost 2 bases, the J end lost 2 bases, and 13 bases lay between the germline ends. Germline lookup yields CDR1 MNHEY and CDR2 SMNVEV (reference sequence). The CDR3 is 15 residues long. DNA for the CDR3: TGTGCCAGCAGTTTACTGGGGGGCGAGACCTACGAGCAGTACTTC. Translating it yields CASSLLGGETYEQYF.

The rearrangement joins TRBV5-4 to TRBJ2-4; TRBD2 is a possible D gene (5 bases). Germline V lookup: CDR1 SGHNT, CDR2 YYREEE (reference sequence). V lost 1 base and J 1 base, leaving 12 bases between the germline ends. The CDR3 length is 16 residues. CDR3 loop: CASSLPPGEAKNIQYF. For the CDR3, the DNA is TGTGCCAGCAGCTTGCCTCCCGGGGAGGCCAAAAACATTCAGTACTTC.

With respect to this clonotype: An end of the junction does not agree with germline; a read error may underlie this. This chain joins TRBV6-5 and TRBJ2-1; TRBD2 might be the D (5 bases). Germline loops: CDR1 MNHEY, CDR2 SVGAGI. The CDR3 runs to 14 residues. This CDR3 reads CASTRSRGSDEQLF. The CDR3 DNA sequence: TGTGCCAGCACCCGATCTCGCGGGTCGGATGAGCAGTTATTC.

This clonotype was recorded at least ten times. This chain links TRBV7-9 with TRBJ2-7, with D tentatively TRBD1 or TRBD2 (5 bases each). From germline, CDR1 is SEHNR and CDR2 FQNEAQ (reference sequence). This CDR3 has 15 amino acids. V shed 4 bases and J shed 2 bases, with 15 bases lying between them. This chain's CDR3 is CASSSPGTATYEQYF. CDR3 nucleotides: TGTGCCAGCAGCTCCCCCGGGACGGCTACCTACGAGCAGTACTTC.